The source of this T cell receptor (beta chain) is a study of glioma-infiltrating T cells. Points from the study as a whole: Tissue and blood shared very few CDR3 sequences. Above-expected tissue-blood divergence occurred in all gliomas, most in low-grade ones.

CDR3 length: 13 amino acids. Looked up from germline, CDR1 is DFQATT and CDR2 is SNEGSKA (reference sequence). After removal of 7 bases from V and 7 bases from J, the junction contained 7 bases not matched to a gene. TCR alpha and beta CDR3 regions were amplified from RNA using iRepertoire nested multiplex PCR. For one-step reverse transcription and amplification, about 90-450 ng of tissue mRNA or PBMC total RNA was used. TCRdb re-called the multiplex PCR reads with MiXCR, one entry per CDR3 protein. The sample carries over 100,000 distinct CDR3 sequences, around a quarter recorded once. This clonotype was observed many times. Its antigen is undetermined.

The sequence was collected from a human donor with low-grade glioma or glioblastoma, undergoing nonglioma brain surgery, or in good health (not recorded which). This chain joins TRBV20-1 and TRBJ2-4; 10 bases map to TRBD2. The sample taken for sequencing was glioma tissue, nonneoplastic brain tissue, or PBMCs (not recorded which). The CDR3 sequence: CSVLAGATNIQYF. In DNA form, the CDR3 reads TGCAGTGTCCTAGCGGGAGCAACGAACATTCAGTACTTC.